This record looks at one T cell receptor (beta chain) sequence and its context. Its antigen is still unknown. Base-call qualities are not available, and no considerably larger clone is one nucleotide away. Clipping removes 3 bases from V and 5 bases from J, with 13 as the unmatched junction base count. The germline V gene yields SGHDT for CDR1 and YYEEEE for CDR2. Spanning cysteine to phenylalanine, the CDR3 consists of 16 amino acids. Left in the record is the CDR3 DNA by itself, 48 bases read in frame from the first base. In Seattle, one collaborating source enrolled patients while the infection was active and tracked those patients longitudinally over the course of disease. Whole blood was collected in K2EDTA tubes by collaborating institutions according to the institutions' own protocols. For TCRbeta analysis, collaborators shipped samples as frozen whole blood, isolated PBMCs, or DNA extracted from either of those sample types.

The data were obtained in a study of blood T cell repertoires in COVID-19 (TCRdb year 2020). Study-level background: Collaborator samples came from the United States, Italy and Spain and covered acute and convalescent phases of COVID-19. Subjects who had been exposed to COVID-19, were actively infected with it, or had recovered from it provided the deeply sampled blood TCRbeta repertoires that made up the dataset. The repertoires were made available in a free public database intended to serve as a resource for research on the immune response to SARS-CoV-2. Where HLA class I and class II types were available, the types were taken from metadata supplied by the sample provider, not from assay-based typing. Sample metadata almost always included a de-identified subject ID, COVID-19 status, age in years and sex. The prospective study material was composed of cDNA or gDNA derived from T cells, B-cell-depleted T cells, or PBMCs. The samples were drawn from the first 160 participants of the ongoing ImmuneRACE study and from over a thousand subjects provided by 6 global collaborators.

The immunoSEQ Assay, a bias-controlled multiplex PCR, was used to amplify TCRbeta CDR3 regions from genomic DNA. Under the source paper's analysis protocol: The number of nucleated cells in each sample was estimated by amplification of reference gene primers within the assay. Sequence reads were collapsed and filtered to measure the absolute abundance of every unique TCRbeta CDR3 rearrangement. For each sample, productive Simpson clonality was calculated as the square root of Simpson's diversity index across productive rearrangements. TCRdb re-hosts the immuneACCESS table, in-frame sequences only. Its copies lack some clones; in the studies checked, an unresolved V gene accounts for under half of them, and the cause for the rest is not known. The V and J calls and clone size come from that table; D and trimming were worked out from the DNA. For this sample the table gives around 130,000 clones, of which roughly 89% were detected only once. Of the sample, about 8.9% falls within the top ten clones.

Paper-wide results and their limitations: The amount of clinical and demographic metadata varied by source and participant and was provided uncurated.

In this chain, TRBV5-6 is recombined with TRBJ1-1; TRBD1 fits 7 bases in the junction. The sequence was obtained from a man under 40 with COVID-19, enrolled during active disease. Sequences were obtained from peripheral blood. This receptor carries the CDR3 CASSSTLTGRGTEAFF. In nucleotide form, the sequence is TGTGCCAGCAGCTCGACCCTGACAGGGCGAGGGACTGAAGCTTTCTTT.